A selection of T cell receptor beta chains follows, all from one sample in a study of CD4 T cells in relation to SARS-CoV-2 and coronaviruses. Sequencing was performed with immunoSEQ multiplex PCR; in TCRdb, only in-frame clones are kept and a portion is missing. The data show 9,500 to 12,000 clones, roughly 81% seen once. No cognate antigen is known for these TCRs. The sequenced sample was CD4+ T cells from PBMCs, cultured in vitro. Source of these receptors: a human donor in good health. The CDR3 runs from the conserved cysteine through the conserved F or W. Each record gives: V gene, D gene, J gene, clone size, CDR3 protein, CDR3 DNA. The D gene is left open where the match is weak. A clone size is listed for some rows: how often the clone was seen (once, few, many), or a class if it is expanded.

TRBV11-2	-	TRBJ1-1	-	CASSLAQGYTEAFF	TGTGCCAGCAGCTTAGCACAGGGTTACACTGAAGCTTTCTTT
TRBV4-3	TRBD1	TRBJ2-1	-	CASSLGTASYNEQFF	TGCGCCAGCAGCCTTGGGACAGCCTCCTACAATGAGCAGTTCTTC
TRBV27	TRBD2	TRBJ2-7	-	CASSIRTSGSYEQYF	TGTGCCAGCAGTATCCGGACTAGCGGGAGCTACGAGCAGTACTTC
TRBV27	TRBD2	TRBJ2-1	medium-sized	CASSWTSGRYNEQFF	TGTGCCAGCAGTTGGACTAGCGGGAGGTACAATGAGCAGTTCTTC
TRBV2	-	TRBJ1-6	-	CASSEGDLRVTPLHF	TGTGCCAGCAGTGAGGGGGACCTCAGGGTGACACCCCTCCACTTT
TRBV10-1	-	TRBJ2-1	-	CASSESGGSYNEQFF	TGCGCCAGCAGTGAGTCTGGGGGCTCCTACAATGAGCAGTTCTTC
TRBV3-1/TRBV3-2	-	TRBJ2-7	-	CASSQVSRERQYF	TGTGCCAGCAGCCAAGTGAGCAGGGAGAGGCAGTACTTC
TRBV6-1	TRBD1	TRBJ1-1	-	CASSELGQGSPEAFF	TGTGCCAGCAGTGAATTGGGACAGGGGTCCCCTGAAGCTTTCTTT
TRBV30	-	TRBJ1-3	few	CAWERENTIYF	TGTGCCTGGGAGCGGGAAAACACCATATATTTT
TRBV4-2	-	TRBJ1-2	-	CASSQDLSSAYGYTF	TGTGCCAGCAGCCAAGATCTGTCCAGTGCCTATGGCTACACCTTC
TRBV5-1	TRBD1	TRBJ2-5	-	CASSGAGGETQYF	TGCGCCAGCAGCGGGGCAGGGGGAGAGACCCAGTACTTC
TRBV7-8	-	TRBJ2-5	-	CATGGHRGQETQYF	TGTGCCACCGGGGGGCACAGGGGTCAAGAGACCCAGTACTTC
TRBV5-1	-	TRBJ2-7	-	CASSLWDIRNSYEQYF	TGCGCCAGCAGCTTGTGGGACATCCGAAATTCCTACGAGCAGTACTTC
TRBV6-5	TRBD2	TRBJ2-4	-	CASSYSDAGEGIQYF	TGTGCCAGCAGTTACTCCGACGCGGGGGAGGGCATTCAGTACTTC
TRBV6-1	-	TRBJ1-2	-	CASSPPGEAYGYTF	TGTGCCAGCAGTCCTCCAGGGGAGGCCTATGGCTACACCTTC
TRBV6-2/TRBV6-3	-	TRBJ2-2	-	CASSAWDPATGELFF	TGTGCCAGCAGCGCCTGGGACCCGGCCACCGGGGAGCTGTTTTTT
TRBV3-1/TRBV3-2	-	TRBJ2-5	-	CASSQQETQYF	TGTGCCAGCAGCCAACAAGAGACCCAGTACTTC
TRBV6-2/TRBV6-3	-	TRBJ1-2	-	CASSYRGVYGYTF	TGTGCCAGCAGTTATAGGGGCGTCTATGGCTACACCTTC
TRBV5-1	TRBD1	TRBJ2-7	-	CASSGQGPYEQYF	TGCGCCAGTTCCGGACAGGGCCCCTACGAGCAGTACTTC
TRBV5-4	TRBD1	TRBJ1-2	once	CASSSAGTGTGVYGYTF	TGTGCCAGCAGCTCCGCCGGGACAGGGACCGGAGTCTATGGCTACACCTTC
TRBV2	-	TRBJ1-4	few	CATQQGMNTNEKLFF	TGTGCCACCCAGCAAGGGATGAACACTAATGAAAAACTGTTTTTT
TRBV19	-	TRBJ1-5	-	CASTPTDKGNQPQHF	TGTGCCAGTACCCCGACAGATAAAGGCAATCAGCCCCAGCATTTT
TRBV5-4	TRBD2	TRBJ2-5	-	CASSPTFVSSGAVQETQYF	TGTGCCAGCAGCCCCACCTTTGTCTCTAGCGGGGCGGTCCAAGAGACCCAGTACTTC
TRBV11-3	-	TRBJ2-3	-	CASSLGTLTDTQYF	TGTGCCAGCAGCTTAGGGACTCTCACAGATACGCAGTATTTT
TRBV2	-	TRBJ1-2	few	CASKIRDYGYTF	TGTGCCAGCAAAATTAGGGACTATGGCTACACCTTC
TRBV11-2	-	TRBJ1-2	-	CASSFRGESYTF	TGTGCCAGCAGCTTTAGGGGAGAGAGCTACACCTTC
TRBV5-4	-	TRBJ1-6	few	CASSRDSYNSPLHF	TGTGCCAGCAGCCGGGACTCCTATAATTCACCCCTCCACTTT
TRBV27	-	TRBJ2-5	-	CASRRTSLGGETQYF	TGTGCCAGCAGGAGGACATCCCTCGGAGGGGAGACCCAGTACTTC
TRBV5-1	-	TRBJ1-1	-	CASSPPVRTEAFF	TGCGCCAGCAGCCCCCCCGTGCGCACTGAAGCTTTCTTT
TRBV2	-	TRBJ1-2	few	CASNRSPTYGYTF	TGTGCCAGCAATCGTTCCCCTACCTATGGCTACACCTTC
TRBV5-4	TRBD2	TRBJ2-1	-	CASSLGLAGGYNEQFF	TGTGCCAGCAGCTTGGGACTAGCGGGGGGTTACAATGAGCAGTTCTTC
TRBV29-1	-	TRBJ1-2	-	CSVETGLNYGYTF	TGCAGCGTTGAAACAGGGTTGAACTATGGCTACACCTTC
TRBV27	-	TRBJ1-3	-	CASSLSGRGENTIYF	TGTGCCAGCAGTTTATCGGGCAGAGGGGAAAACACCATATATTTT
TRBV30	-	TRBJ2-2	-	CAWMGARTGELFF	TGTGCCTGGATGGGGGCTCGGACCGGGGAGCTGTTTTTT
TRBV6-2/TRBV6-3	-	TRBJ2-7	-	CASSYSGQGQQYF	TGTGCCAGCAGTTACTCCGGGCAAGGGCAGCAGTACTTC
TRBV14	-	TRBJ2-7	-	CASSHLDPQGSSYEQYF	TGTGCCAGCAGCCACCTGGACCCTCAGGGGAGCTCCTACGAGCAGTACTTC
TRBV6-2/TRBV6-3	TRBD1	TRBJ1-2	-	CASSSGQGGYADYGYTF	TGTGCCAGCAGTTCGGGACAGGGGGGCTACGCGGACTATGGCTACACCTTC
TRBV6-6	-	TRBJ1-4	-	CASTYPGQATNEKLFF	TGTGCCAGCACCTACCCAGGTCAGGCAACTAATGAAAAACTGTTTTTT
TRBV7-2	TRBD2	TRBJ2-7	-	CASSFRSGGTYEQYF	TGTGCCAGCAGTTTCCGTAGCGGGGGTACCTACGAGCAGTACTTC
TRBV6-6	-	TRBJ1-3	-	CASGGDSGNTIYF	TGTGCCAGCGGAGGGGATTCCGGAAACACCATATATTTT
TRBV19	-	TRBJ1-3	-	CASTQGQPGAGNTIYF	TGTGCCAGTACCCAAGGACAGCCCGGAGCTGGAAACACCATATATTTT
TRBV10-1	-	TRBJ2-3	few	CASSLGSTDTQYF	TGCGCCAGTTCATTGGGGAGCACAGATACGCAGTATTTT
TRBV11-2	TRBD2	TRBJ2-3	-	CASRLLAGGYRNTDTQYF	TGTGCCAGCAGGTTACTAGCGGGGGGCTATAGAAACACAGATACGCAGTATTTT
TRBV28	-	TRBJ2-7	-	CASRVGGSYEQYF	TGTGCCAGCAGGGTGGGGGGCTCCTACGAGCAGTACTTC
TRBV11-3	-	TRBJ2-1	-	CASSPGALAEEQFF	TGTGCCAGCAGCCCTGGGGCCCTGGCAGAGGAGCAGTTCTTC
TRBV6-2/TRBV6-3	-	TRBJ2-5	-	CASSYLSVDQETQYF	TGTGCCAGCAGTTACTTAAGCGTAGACCAAGAGACCCAGTACTTC
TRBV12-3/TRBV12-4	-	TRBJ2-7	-	CASSMRSYEQYF	TGTGCCAGCAGCATGCGTTCCTACGAGCAGTACTTC
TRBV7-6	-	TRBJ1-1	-	CASSLEGGAEAFF	TGTGCCAGCAGCTTAGAGGGGGGGGCAGAAGCTTTCTTT
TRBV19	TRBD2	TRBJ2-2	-	CASSIPAGLAGGPPGELFF	TGTGCCAGTAGTATCCCCGCCGGACTAGCGGGAGGGCCTCCCGGGGAGCTGTTTTTT
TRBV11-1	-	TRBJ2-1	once	CASSLWTAVNYNEQFF	TGTGCCAGCAGCTTGTGGACGGCCGTAAACTACAATGAGCAGTTCTTC
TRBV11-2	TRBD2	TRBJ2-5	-	CASGGEGETQYF	TGTGCCAGCGGGGGGGAGGGGGAGACCCAGTACTTC
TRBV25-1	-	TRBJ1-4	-	CASSEFSEKLFF	TGTGCCAGCAGTGAATTTAGTGAAAAACTGTTTTTT
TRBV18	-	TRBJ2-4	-	CASSPPSVNIQYF	TGTGCCAGCTCACCACCGTCGGTGAACATTCAGTACTTC
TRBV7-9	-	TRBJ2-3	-	CASRPMGTDTQYF	TGTGCCAGCAGACCAATGGGCACAGATACGCAGTATTTT
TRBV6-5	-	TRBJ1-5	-	CASSRNDRANQPQHF	TGTGCCAGCAGTCGGAACGATCGGGCCAATCAGCCCCAGCATTTT